This T cell receptor beta chain was identified during a study of T cells in pancreatic ductal adenocarcinoma. Only in-frame clones appear in the TCRdb table, and some are missing; sequencing was by immunoSEQ multiplex PCR. There are over 15,000 clones in the sample; about 90% occur only once, and approximately 16% lies in the top ten. This clone has a single count. As yet, its antigen is unknown. Surgery without prior neoadjuvant therapy was the treatment of the selected pancreatic ductal adenocarcinoma patients. Findings of the study overall: Mean clonality was approximately 0.11 in tumors and roughly 0.067 in blood, not significantly different.

The CDR3 loop spans 24 amino acids. V and J are TRBV1 and TRBJ2-1; the D segment call TRBD2 is taken from the table without a DNA check. TRBV1 is a pseudogene locus. Sequenced input: PBMCs. The source is a human donor with pancreatic ductal adenocarcinoma. The CDR3 DNA sequence: TGCACCAGCAGCCAAGATCGGGGACTAGCGGGGGGGCCTATGCGGGTTGGGTCCTACAATGAGCAGTTCTTC. Protein product: CTSSQDRGLAGGPMRVGSYNEQFF.